This T cell receptor beta chain came from a study of cytomegalovirus exposure and HLA in healthy donors. Study overall: A subsequent analysis reported that the roughly 120 validation repertoires were produced on the same platform that had also been used for the approximately 710 first-cohort repertoires.

The CDR3 has 14 residues. Germline V gives CDR1 WNHNN, CDR2 SYGVQD (reference sequence). The V gene lost 8 bases and the J gene lost 7 bases, with 20 bases spanning the gap. This clone was detected only once. Its antigen is still unknown. The donors were part of the validation cohort of 120 or so subjects. That cohort was separate from the first cohort, which comprised fewer than 800 subjects. Clones were sequenced by immunoSEQ multiplex PCR, and TCRdb holds only the in-frame ones, with some missing. Among roughly 270,000 clones, approximately 90% were seen once, and the ten largest hold about 0.86%. Notes on the study in general: Rarity marked most TCR sequences, yet some public TCRs occurred in many donors. The study put 150 to 200 TCR beta chains on its list as cytomegalovirus-associated.

Sequenced: PBMCs. The source of this sequence is a woman aged 18-29 years in good health and CMV-seronegative. The gene calls are TRBV10-1 and TRBJ1-1; possible D gene TRBD1, 5 bases. The CDR3 bases are TGCGCCAGCGGGTTTGTAACAGGTTCGGGTGAAGCTTTCTTT. It specifies CASGFVTGSGEAFF.